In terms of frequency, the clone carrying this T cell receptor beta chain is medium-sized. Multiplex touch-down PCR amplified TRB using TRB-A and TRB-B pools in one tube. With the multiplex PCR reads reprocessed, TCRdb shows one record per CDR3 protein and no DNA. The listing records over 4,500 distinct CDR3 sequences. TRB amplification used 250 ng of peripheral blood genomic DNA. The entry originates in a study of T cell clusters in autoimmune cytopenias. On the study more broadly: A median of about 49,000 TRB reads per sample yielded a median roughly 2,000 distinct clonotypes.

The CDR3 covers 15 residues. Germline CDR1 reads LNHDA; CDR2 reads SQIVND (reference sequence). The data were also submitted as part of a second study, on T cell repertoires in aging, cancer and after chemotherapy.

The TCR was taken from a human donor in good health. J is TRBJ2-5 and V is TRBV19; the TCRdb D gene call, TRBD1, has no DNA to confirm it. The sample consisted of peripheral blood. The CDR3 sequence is CASSPRTIPRETQYF.